The next 27 T cell receptor beta chains were all read from a single sample in a study of CD8+ T cells in alopecia areata. Reverse transcription of extracted RNA yielded cDNA, which provided the sequencing template. Here immunoSEQ multiplex PCR was the method, and the copy in TCRdb shows in-frame clones only, minus some. The data contain around 300,000 clones, about 60% of them singletons. Sample treatment: oral pan-JAK inhibitor, 5-10 mg twice daily. The sample here was CD4+ T cells sorted from blood, taken at roughly week 52, from a patient treated with tofacitinib. The receptors originated from a human donor with alopecia areata.

V gene TRBV29-1 combines with J gene TRBJ2-7; 9 bases are shared with TRBD1. After removal of 4 bases from V and 2 bases from J, the junction contained 3 bases not matched to a gene. The germline V gene encodes CDR1 SQVTM and CDR2 ANQGSEA. CDR3 length: 13 residues. CDR3 in amino acids: CSVVGQGTYEQYF. The DNA for the CDR3 is TGCAGCGTTGTGGGACAGGGAACCTACGAGCAGTACTTC.

This clone was found once. The chain is built from TRBV25-1 and TRBJ2-3, with unresolved D. This CDR3 contains 12 residues. V was trimmed by 4 bases and J by 5 bases, leaving 7 bases between them. Germline CDR1 is MGHDK and CDR2 is SYGVNS. The CDR3: CASSGLQDTQYF. Written as DNA, the CDR3 is TGTGCCAGCAGTGGACTTCAAGATACGCAGTATTTT. Combining the CDR3 with reference TRBV25-1 and TRBJ2-3 gives the whole variable domain EADIYQTPRYLVIGTGKKITLECSQTMGHDKMYWYQQDPGMELHLIHYSYGVNSTEKGDLSSESTVSRIRTEHFPLTLESARPSHTSQYLCASSGLQDTQYFGPGTRLTVL.

Written as DNA, the CDR3 is TGTGCCAGCAGGGCCAGGGGAAGCAACGTCTCTGAGCAGTTCTTC. It codes for CASRARGSNVSEQFF. The gene calls are TRBV2 and TRBJ2-1, with D maybe TRBD1 (6 bases). The ends were cut back, 6 bases at V and 9 bases at J, with 21 bases in the middle. Germline lookup yields CDR1 SNHLY and CDR2 FYNNEI. This CDR3 spans 15 amino acids.

This clone showed up just a few times. The chain is built from TRBV21-1 and TRBJ1-5; TRBD1 is the table's D call, not checked against the DNA. TRBV21-1 is shown as a pseudogene. This CDR3 contains 16 residues. The CDR3 spells CASSKRGTGRNQPQHF. The CDR3 nucleotides are TGTGCCAGCAGCAAACGCGGGACAGGCAGAAATCAGCCCCAGCATTTT.

The gene calls are TRBV5-8 and TRBJ2-2; D is uncertain. The length of the CDR3 is 14 residues. V was pared by 2 bases and J by 4 bases, with 9 bases between. Germline assignment: CDR1 SGHTS and CDR2 YDEGEE. The CDR3 loop reads CASSFQQSTGELFF. Written as DNA, the CDR3 is TGTGCCAGCAGCTTTCAACAGAGCACCGGGGAGCTGTTTTTT.

This clone was detected many times. The chain employs TRBV2 and TRBJ2-5; the D gene is possibly TRBD2 (7 bases). CDR3 length: 16 residues. Trimming removed 6 bases from V and 0 bases from J, with 17 bases in between. Per germline, CDR1 SNHLY and CDR2 FYNNEI. The CDR3 sequence is CASRKRDTPYQETQYF. The CDR3 nucleotides are TGTGCCAGCAGAAAGCGGGACACTCCTTACCAAGAGACCCAGTACTTC. The full variable domain, in which reference TRBV2 and TRBJ2-5 provide the parts outside the CDR3, is EPEVTQTPSHQVTQMGQEVILRCVPISNHLYFYWYRQILGQKVEFLVSFYNNEISEKSEIFDDQFSVERPDGSNFTLKIRSTKLEDSAMYFCASRKRDTPYQETQYFGPGTRLLVL.

This clone was counted a few times. The chain employs TRBV5-4 and TRBJ2-7; TRBD1 agrees at 10 bases. The germline gives CDR1 SGHNT, CDR2 YYREEE (reference sequence). The trim removed 9 bases at V and 5 bases at J, leaving 8 bases unmatched. The CDR3 loop spans 13 amino acids. The CDR3 is CATTRDRGDEQYF. CDR3 nucleotide sequence: TGTGCCACTACCCGGGACAGGGGCGACGAGCAGTACTTC.

This clone was counted a single time. The chain's CDR3 is CASSPKMGIIYF. CDR3 in DNA: TGTGCCAGCAGCCCCAAAATGGGGATCATATATTTT. V gene TRBV9 combines with J gene TRBJ1-3, with D unclear. The germline V gene encodes CDR1 SGDLS and CDR2 YYNGEE. The length of the CDR3 is 12 residues. The ends were cut back, 4 bases at V and 12 bases at J, with 14 bases in the middle.

The V call is TRBV30, the J call TRBJ1-2, with D hard to call. The germline V gene has CDR1 GTSNPN and CDR2 SVGIG (reference sequence). V was pared by 4 bases and J by 6 bases, with 12 bases between. The length of the CDR3 is 12 residues. The CDR3, as DNA: TGTGCCTGGAATGGACCCATCCATGGCTACACCTTC. It codes for CAWNGPIHGYTF.

The gene calls are TRBV7-9 and TRBJ1-2; the match to TRBD1 covers 11 bases. The V gene's germline CDR1 is SEHNR and CDR2 FQNEAQ (reference sequence). V lost 2 bases to trimming and J lost 6 bases; unmatched junction nucleotides: 8. The CDR3 is 16 residues long. The CDR3 region has the DNA TGTGCCAGCAGCTTAACCGGGACAGGGGGTCCACATGGCTACACCTTC. Its translation is CASSLTGTGGPHGYTF.

V and J are TRBV25-1 and TRBJ2-3; TRBD1 is a possible D gene (7 bases). CDR3 length: 15 residues. V shed 2 bases and J shed 5 bases, with 14 bases lying between them. Germline lookup yields CDR1 MGHDK and CDR2 SYGVNS. As DNA, the CDR3 is TGTGCCAGCAGTGAAGTGGAGGGGGCGGGAGATACGCAGTATTTT. It specifies CASSEVEGAGDTQYF.

The chain carries TRBV10-3 and TRBJ1-1; D is uncertain. Trimming left V 3 bases short and J 4 bases short, with 9 bases between. The CDR3 is 13 amino acids. Germline loops: CDR1 ENHRY, CDR2 SYGVKD. The DNA for the CDR3 is TGTGCCATCAGTGACCGGCCGTCCACTGAAGCTTTCTTT. Its protein product is CAISDRPSTEAFF.

The chain employs TRBV5-1 and TRBJ2-1; weak D call: TRBD2 (5 bases). Germline V gives CDR1 SGHRS, CDR2 YFSETQ. V was pared by 4 bases and J by 9 bases, with 11 bases between. The CDR3 covers 12 residues. CDR3 amino acids: CASSPREGEQFF. CDR3 nucleotide sequence: TGCGCCAGCAGCCCAAGAGAGGGTGAGCAGTTCTTC.

Here the CDR3 reads CAWSVTHSNEQFF. The CDR3 DNA reads TGTGCCTGGAGTGTGACCCACAGCAATGAGCAGTTCTTC. The chain couples TRBV30 to TRBJ2-1; D gene uncertain. The CDR3 spans 13 residues. V lost 0 bases, J lost 6 bases, and 9 bases lay in between. Germline CDR1 is GTSNPN and CDR2 is SVGIG (reference sequence).

The J gene is TRBJ2-2, the V gene TRBV2; D unclear. V lost 7 bases and J 3 bases, leaving 6 bases between the germline ends. Germline CDR1 SNHLY, CDR2 FYNNEI. The CDR3 extends over 12 amino acids. In nucleotides, the CDR3 is TGTGCCAGCACCTTCTACACCGGGGAGCTGTTTTTT. Its protein product is CASTFYTGELFF.

The rearrangement joins TRBV11-2 to TRBJ1-6; possible D gene TRBD1, 6 bases. The germline CDR1 and CDR2 sequences are SGHAT and FQNNGV. V was clipped by 5 bases and J by 5 bases, with 10 bases between them. The CDR3 is 14 amino acids. The CDR3 DNA is TGTGCCAGCAGCCACAGGGTGGATAATTCACCCCTCCACTTT. This codes for CASSHRVDNSPLHF. The variable domain in full, completed from reference TRBV11-2 and TRBJ1-6, reads EAGVAQSPRYKIIEKRQSVAFWCNPISGHATLYWYQQILGQGPKLLIQFQNNGVVDDSQLPKDRFSAERLKGVDSTLKIQPAKLEDSAVYLCASSHRVDNSPLHFGNGTRLTVT.

The chain combines TRBV30 with TRBJ2-7; no clear D. Germline V gene data show CDR1 as GTSNPN and CDR2 as SVGIG (reference sequence). The CDR3 totals 13 residues. V lost 6 bases and J lost 0, with 12 bases in between. CDR3 nucleotides: TGTGCCTGTACGAAGACTTTCTCCTACGAGCAGTACTTC. This translates into CACTKTFSYEQYF. Filled out from reference TRBV30 and TRBJ2-7, the complete variable domain reads SQTIHQWPATLVQPVGSPLSLECTVEGTSNPNLYWYRQAAGRGLQLLFYSVGIGQISSEVPQNLSASRPQDRQFILSSKKLLLSDSGFYLCACTKTFSYEQYFGPGTRLTVT.

This rearrangement joins TRBV6-6 to TRBJ2-7, with D possibly matching TRBD2 (5 bases). CDR1 is MNHNY, CDR2 SVGAGI, per germline (reference sequence). Deletions cut 5 bases from V and 0 bases from J, with 14 bases between. The CDR3 covers 15 residues. CDR3 protein: CASSARSGLSYEQYF. Here the CDR3 DNA reads TGTGCCAGCAGTGCCCGTTCAGGACTCTCCTACGAGCAGTACTTC.

The chain is built from TRBV9 and TRBJ1-5; a weak D match, TRBD1 (6 bases). The V end was cut by 2 bases, the J end by 6 bases, with 12 bases between. The CDR3 has 14 residues. Germline CDR1 reads SGDLS; CDR2 reads YYNGEE. CDR3 sequence reads: CASSVTGSPQPQHF. The CDR3 nucleotides read TGTGCCAGCAGCGTTACAGGGAGCCCTCAGCCCCAGCATTTT.

V usage is TRBV19 and J usage is TRBJ1-6, with 8 bases that match TRBD1. The germline V gene has CDR1 LNHDA and CDR2 SQIVND (reference sequence). CDR3 length equals 15 residues. V trimming: 7 bases; J trimming: 5 bases; junction bases outside the gene matches: 7. The CDR3 DNA follows: TGTGCCAGTAAAACTCGGACAGGGAATAATTCACCCCTCCACTTT. Residues: CASKTRTGNNSPLHF.

This sequence joins TRBV29-1 and TRBJ2-4; tentatively, D is TRBD2 (6 bases). Between the trimmed V and J ends, which lost 7 bases and 0 bases, there was a span of 10 bases. In germline, CDR1 is SQVTM, CDR2 ANQGSEA. The CDR3 extends over 13 amino acids. The CDR3 protein is CSAEGLAKNIQYF. As DNA, the CDR3 is TGCAGCGCCGAGGGACTAGCCAAAAACATTCAGTACTTC. The whole variable domain, filled in from reference TRBV29-1 and TRBJ2-4, reads SAVISQKPSRDICQRGTSLTIQCQVDSQVTMMFWYRQQPGQSLTLIATANQGSEATYESGFVIDKFPISRPNLTFSTLTVSNMSPEDSSIYLCSAEGLAKNIQYFGAGTRLSVL.

This clone showed up just a few times. The chain combines TRBV27 with TRBJ1-4; D is uncertain. This CDR3 comprises 14 residues. V shed 1 base and J shed 1 base, with 4 bases lying between them. The germline V gene encodes CDR1 MNHEY and CDR2 SMNVEV (reference sequence). The CDR3 DNA follows: TGTGCCAGCAGTTTATGGGGAACTAATGAAAAACTGTTTTTT. Translating gives CASSLWGTNEKLFF.

The chain links TRBV2 to TRBJ1-2; 7 nucleotides agree with TRBD1. The CDR3 contains 16 residues. Germline V gene data show CDR1 as SNHLY and CDR2 as FYNNEI. The V and J ends lost 2 bases and 3 bases, in that order; junction bases with no gene match: 9. CDR3 sequence: CASSETLGQEDYGYTF. CDR3 coding DNA: TGTGCCAGCAGTGAAACCTTAGGACAGGAGGACTATGGCTACACCTTC.

The chain is built from TRBV29-1 and TRBJ2-1; 9 bases are a match to TRBD1. V dropped 7 bases and J dropped 9; count of bases not matched to a gene: 4. There are 11 residues in the CDR3. The germline V gene encodes CDR1 SQVTM and CDR2 ANQGSEA. The CDR3 DNA follows: TGCAGCGCAGACAGGGGGGGTGAGCAGTTCTTC. Translated, it gives CSADRGGEQFF.

This clone came up a few times. The J gene is TRBJ1-4, the V gene TRBV6-5, with 7 bases fitting TRBD1. Germline-derived CDR1 and CDR2 are MNHEY and SVGAGI. This CDR3 has 13 residues. Trimming cost V 2 bases and J 11 bases; bases outside gene matches: 5. The DNA for the CDR3 is TGTGCCAGCAGTTACGACAGGGAGGGCAAACTGTTTTTT. Encoded protein: CASSYDREGKLFF.

This clone was counted once. The V call is TRBV7-9, the J call TRBJ2-5; the D gene could be TRBD1 or TRBD2 (5 bases each). Germline assignment: CDR1 SEHNR and CDR2 FQNEAQ (reference sequence). This CDR3 spans 16 amino acids. V lost 5 bases and J lost 5, with 21 bases in between. CDR3 protein: CASSKRQSGFFETQYF. The CDR3 nucleotides are TGTGCCAGCAGCAAAAGACAGTCGGGATTTTTTGAGACCCAGTACTTC. Variable domain in full (rest from reference TRBV7-9 and TRBJ2-5): DTGVSQNPRHKITKRGQNVTFRCDPISEHNRLYWYRQTLGQGPEFLTYFQNEAQLEKSRLLSDRFSAERPKGSFSTLEIQRTEQGDSAMYLCASSKRQSGFFETQYFGPGTRLLVL.

The rearrangement links TRBV29-1 to TRBJ2-5; 9 nucleotides line up with TRBD1. There are 13 residues in the CDR3. V lost 7 bases, J lost 6 bases, and 9 bases stayed unmatched. Germline assignment: CDR1 SQVTM and CDR2 ANQGSEA. The CDR3 bases are TGCAGCGCCGGGACAGGGATGGTGCAGACCCAGTACTTC. As protein: CSAGTGMVQTQYF.